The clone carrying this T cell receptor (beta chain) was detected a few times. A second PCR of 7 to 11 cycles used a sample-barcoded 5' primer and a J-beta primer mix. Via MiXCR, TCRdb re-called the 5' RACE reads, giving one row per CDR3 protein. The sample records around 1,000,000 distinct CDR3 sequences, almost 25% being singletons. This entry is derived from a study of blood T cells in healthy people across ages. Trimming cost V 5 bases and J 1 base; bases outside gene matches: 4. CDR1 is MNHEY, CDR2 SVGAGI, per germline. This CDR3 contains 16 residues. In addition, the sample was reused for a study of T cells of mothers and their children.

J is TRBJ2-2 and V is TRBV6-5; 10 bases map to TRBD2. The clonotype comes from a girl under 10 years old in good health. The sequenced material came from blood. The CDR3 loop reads CASSPRLAGNTGELFF. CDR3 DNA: TGTGCCAGCAGTCCTCGACTAGCGGGGAACACCGGGGAGCTGTTTTTT.